A selection of T cell receptor beta chains follows, all from one sample in a study of response to subunit inactivated influenza vaccine. TCRdb analysed the RT-PCR reads with MiXCR anew, one entry per CDR3 protein. The sample lists about 530,000 distinct CDR3 sequences; about an eighth were seen once. The sequencing used PBMCs from blood, collected on the day of vaccination. These receptors all come from a man aged 50 to 59 who received an inactivated influenza vaccine. Both conserved end residues are part of each CDR3. D genes are given only for firm matches. Clone size, where shown, is once, few, many, or a class for clones that have expanded.

j_gene | d_gene | abundance | v_gene | CDR3aa | CDR3nt
TRBJ1-2 | TRBD1 | NA | TRBV12-3/TRBV12-4 | CASSRAGQDYGYTF | TGTGCCAGCAGTCGCGCGGGACAGGACTATGGCTACACCTTC
TRBJ1-1 | NA | NA | TRBV10-2 | CASSAGSEAFF | TGCGCCAGCAGCGCAGGGTCTGAAGCTTTCTTT
TRBJ2-7 | NA | NA | TRBV29-1 | CSVTGRGTYEQYF | TGCAGCGTTACCGGCCGCGGAACCTACGAGCAGTACTTC
TRBJ2-2 | TRBD2 | NA | TRBV5-6 | CASSVGLAGVVTGTGELFF | TGTGCCAGCAGCGTGGGACTAGCGGGAGTGGTAACGGGCACCGGGGAGCTGTTTTTT
TRBJ2-3 | TRBD2 | few | TRBV20-1 | CSATPSGRIADTQYF | TGCAGTGCTACCCCTAGCGGGAGGATCGCAGATACGCAGTATTTT
TRBJ2-7 | TRBD1 | few | TRBV20-1 | CSARGKTGFTSEQYF | TGCAGTGCTAGGGGGAAGACAGGGTTCACTAGCGAGCAGTACTTC
TRBJ1-1 | NA | few | TRBV27 | CASRILRETEAFF | TGTGCCAGCAGAATACTCAGAGAGACTGAAGCTTTCTTT
TRBJ2-3 | TRBD1 | NA | TRBV6-4 | CASCPLGQGKTSVPDTQYF | TGTGCCAGCTGTCCACTCGGACAGGGCAAAACCTCAGTCCCAGATACGCAGTATTTT
TRBJ1-6 | NA | NA | TRBV28 | CATSGYGSPLHF | TGTGCCACCTCAGGTTACGGTTCACCCCTCCACTTT
TRBJ2-5 | NA | few | TRBV7-9 | CASSLRQGNQETQYF | TGTGCCAGCAGCTTACGGCAGGGCAACCAAGAGACCCAGTACTTC
TRBJ1-4 | NA | NA | TRBV5-1 | CASSLGDRDIEKLFF | TGCGCCAGCAGCTTGGGCGACCGGGACATTGAAAAACTGTTTTTT
TRBJ2-3 | NA | NA | TRBV6-2/TRBV6-3 | CASSYSGRGSDTQYF | TGTGCCAGCAGTTACTCTGGCAGGGGATCCGATACGCAGTATTTT
TRBJ2-7 | TRBD1 | NA | TRBV6-2/TRBV6-3 | CASNQRQGAFDEQYF | TGTGCCAGCAATCAGCGACAGGGGGCTTTTGACGAGCAGTACTTC
TRBJ1-1 | TRBD1 | many | TRBV10-3 | CAISESSRDRGEAFF | TGTGCCATCAGTGAGTCGAGCCGCGACAGGGGTGAAGCTTTCTTT
TRBJ2-7 | TRBD1 | few | TRBV6-2/TRBV6-3 | CASSYSTGQGTYEQYF | TGTGCCAGCAGTTACTCGACAGGACAGGGGACCTACGAGCAGTACTTC
TRBJ2-1 | NA | NA | TRBV20-1 | CSARVPWGSVQQFF | TGCAGTGCTAGAGTACCGTGGGGGAGCGTACAGCAGTTCTTC
TRBJ2-2 | NA | many | TRBV7-2 | CASSLAAPGRGTGELFF | TGTGCCAGCAGCTTAGCTGCCCCGGGACGAGGAACCGGGGAGCTGTTTTTT
TRBJ1-4 | TRBD1 | many | TRBV12-3/TRBV12-4 | CASSLQGGLSNEKLFF | TGTGCCAGCAGTTTACAGGGGGGTTTGTCTAATGAAAAACTGTTTTTT
TRBJ2-2 | NA | few | TRBV12-3/TRBV12-4 | CASRVNGGTGELFF | TGTGCCAGCAGGGTGAATGGGGGAACCGGGGAGCTGTTTTTT
TRBJ2-2 | NA | few | TRBV12-3/TRBV12-4 | CASNTFPGELFF | TGTGCCAGCAATACGTTCCCCGGGGAGCTGTTTTTT
TRBJ2-7 | TRBD2 | NA | TRBV6-2/TRBV6-3 | CASRTSGGHSYEQYF | TGTGCCAGCAGAACTAGCGGGGGCCATTCCTACGAGCAGTACTTC
TRBJ2-2 | TRBD1 | NA | TRBV30 | CAWRRQGKTGELFF | TGTGCCTGGAGGAGACAGGGGAAAACCGGGGAGCTGTTTTTT
TRBJ2-3 | NA | NA | TRBV14 | CASSRTGFGTQYF | TGTGCCAGCAGCCGAACAGGGTTTGGGACGCAGTATTTT
TRBJ2-7 | NA | NA | TRBV12-3/TRBV12-4 | CASGYMVSYEQYF | TGTGCCAGCGGTTACATGGTTTCCTACGAGCAGTACTTC
TRBJ2-7 | NA | many | TRBV4-3 | CASSPYKGGLDYEQYF | TGCGCCAGCAGCCCATACAAGGGAGGTTTAGATTACGAGCAGTACTTC
TRBJ2-2 | TRBD2 | few | TRBV6-2/TRBV6-3 | CASRTQLRGTTTGELFF | TGTGCCAGCAGGACCCAGTTAAGAGGGACTACTACCGGGGAGCTGTTTTTT
TRBJ2-7 | NA | few | TRBV3-1 | CASSHPGQASYEQYF | TGTGCCAGCAGCCACCCAGGGCAGGCATCCTACGAGCAGTACTTC
TRBJ2-6 | TRBD1 | few | TRBV27 | CASSPGTGNSGANVLTF | TGTGCCAGCAGTCCCGGGACAGGGAACTCTGGGGCCAACGTCCTGACTTTC
TRBJ2-3 | NA | few | TRBV20-1 | CSARSRPSRADTQYF | TGCAGTGCTAGGTCCCGTCCTAGTCGAGCGGATACGCAGTATTTT
TRBJ2-6 | NA | NA | TRBV20-1 | CSAMRSGANVLTF | TGCAGTGCTATGAGGTCTGGGGCCAACGTCCTGACTTTC
TRBJ2-7 | NA | many | TRBV6-1 | CASSPNGGPYEQYF | TGTGCCAGCAGCCCTAACGGGGGGCCTTACGAGCAGTACTTC
TRBJ2-1 | NA | NA | TRBV5-1 | CASSLGFGNEQFF | TGCGCCAGCAGCTTGGGGTTCGGGAATGAGCAGTTCTTC
TRBJ2-5 | TRBD2 | few | TRBV7-6 | CASSGLAGGSQETQYF | TGTGCCAGCTCAGGACTAGCGGGAGGTTCCCAAGAGACCCAGTACTTC
TRBJ2-1 | NA | NA | TRBV11-2 | CASSFNPRVGQFF | TGTGCCAGCAGCTTCAACCCCAGGGTTGGGCAGTTCTTC
TRBJ2-1 | NA | NA | TRBV6-2/TRBV6-3 | CASSQGLATYNEQFF | TGTGCCAGCAGTCAGGGGCTAGCAACCTACAATGAGCAGTTCTTC
TRBJ1-2 | TRBD1 | NA | TRBV5-1 | CASSRVGTVEGGYTF | TGCGCCAGCAGCCGCGTCGGGACAGTAGAAGGTGGCTACACCTTC
TRBJ2-5 | NA | NA | TRBV5-1 | CASNKARTVQETQYF | TGCGCCAGCAACAAGGCCCGGACAGTCCAAGAGACCCAGTACTTC
TRBJ2-7 | NA | NA | TRBV6-2/TRBV6-3 | CASGGHSYEQYF | TGTGCCAGCGGAGGACACTCCTACGAGCAGTACTTC
TRBJ2-1 | NA | NA | TRBV2 | CASSLRRTAYNEQFF | TGTGCCAGCAGCTTACGACGGACAGCCTACAATGAGCAGTTCTTC
TRBJ1-5 | TRBD1 | few | TRBV20-1 | CSARGDRVSGGNQPQHF | TGCAGTGCTAGAGGGGACAGGGTTTCAGGGGGCAATCAGCCCCAGCATTTT
TRBJ1-4 | NA | NA | TRBV30 | CAWSVPRTLVDEKLFF | TGTGCCTGGAGTGTACCCCGGACACTCGTCGATGAAAAACTGTTTTTT